The T cell receptor (beta chain) described here comes from a study of T cell responses to AZD1222 COVID-19 vaccine (dated by TCRdb to about 2021). Broadly, across the study: TCR sequencing covered more than 230 trial participants: 207 given two doses of AZD1222 and around 25 given two doses of MenACWY control vaccine. Trial participants were enrolled by age into 18-55, 56-69 and 70-plus year subgroups, with roughly 160, 29 and 62 TCR-sequenced participants respectively.

This specimen's time point label, interpreted: about 28 days (+/-7) after the second vaccine dose. AZD1222 recipients whose second dose came at about 4 weeks and those whose second dose came at about 12 weeks were combined into one group, since spike-specific TCR depth and breadth did not differ between the two schedules. Vaccinee samples were obtained from the UK trials COV001 and COV002, which included a single-blind randomized controlled phase 2/3 trial of AZD1222 (ChAdOx1 nCoV-19) in healthy adults. For TCRbeta chain sequencing, PBMC samples from trial participants were taken at day 0 and at day 28 after the second dose. What the research found in general, with its limitations: After two AZD1222 doses, spike-specific TCR breadth and depth were significantly higher than at day 0 and than in MenACWY recipients. Because no samples from the day 14 peak response were available, repertoires could be characterized only after the peak T cell response. CD4 TCRs associated with the vaccine covered the entire spike protein, and the dominant responses were in regions 160-218 and 743-854. The 56-69-year group was small, and its depth increase did not reach significance, likely because of low power. Conclusions about previously exposed vaccinees are limited, since just five to seven AZD1222 recipients were seropositive for SARS-CoV-2 at baseline. Most participants were white British and females outnumbered males, and the authors suggested that clonal diversity may have been underestimated. Epitopes outside the regions mutated in the B.1.351 and B.1.1.7 variants were reportedly recognized by nearly half of the unique spike-specific TCRs.

The CDR3 regions of human TCRbeta chains were analyzed by immunosequencing. On the authors' methods: Repertoire TCRs were checked for matches against a reference library of SARS-CoV-2-specific TCRs that had been generated using the MIRA antigen-specificity platform. Breadth meant the fraction of unique TCRs that were SARS-CoV-2-associated, whereas depth meant the fraction of total T cells that were SARS-CoV-2-associated. Using the MIRA data, every spike-specific TCR was mapped to the spike region that the TCR reacted to and assigned to either a CD4 or a CD8 class. Log10-transformed breadth and depth values were compared by one-way ANOVA with Sidak's multiple comparisons tests. TCRdb's version of the immuneACCESS table is confined to in-frame rearrangements and falls short of the full clone set. An unresolved V gene accounts for under half of the shortfall where checked; the remainder is of unknown origin. That table gives V, J and clone size, and the DNA gave D and trimming. The sample table contains 40,000 or so clones; only one count was recorded for approximately 80% of them. Jointly, the top ten make up under 20% of the sample.

Turning to this clone: It has no known antigen specificity. No much larger clone is present one base from it, and per-base qualities are unavailable.

The source is an adult who received the AZD1222 COVID-19 vaccine. The input for sequencing was peripheral blood, taken 28 days after the second AZD1222 dose.

The CDR3 loop reads CASSSSSRGEETQYF. The DNA sequence follows: TGCGCCAGCAGCTCGTCGAGTCGCGGGGAAGAGACCCAGTACTTC. The chain is encoded by TRBV5-1 joined to TRBJ2-5; TRBD2 could be the D gene, as 6 bases match. Per the germline V gene, SGHRS is the CDR1 and YFSETQ is the CDR2. From the cysteine up to the phenylalanine, the CDR3 has a length of 15 residues. The DNA shown is the 45-base CDR3, in frame from base 1. The trim is 3 bases for V and 3 bases for J, with a gap of 15 bases between the germline ends. Reference TRBV5-1 and TRBJ2-5 proteins supply the regions before and after the CDR3; the full variable domain is: KAGVTQTPRYLIKTRGQQVTLSCSPISGHRSVSWYQQTPGQGLQFLFEYFSETQRNKGNFPGRFSGRQFSNSRSEMNVSTLELGDSALYLCASSSSSRGEETQYFGPGTRLLVL.